This T cell receptor beta chain appears in the sequencing data of a study of Graves' ophthalmopathy and Graves' hyperthyroidism. Study-level results: A 13-signature model separated ophthalmopathy from stable hyperthyroidism, around 88% sensitivity, 65% to 82% specificity. Among expanded thyroid clonotypes above 0.001 frequency, most also occurred in blood. Prediction of ophthalmopathy progression reached roughly 68% sensitivity and around 72% specificity.

Scientists amplified the TCR beta CDR3 regions from RNA transcripts. HTBI-primed first-round RT-PCR preceded second-round multiplex PCR. Using its own MiXCR run on the multiplex PCR reads, TCRdb lists one record per CDR3 protein. This table has about 640,000 distinct CDR3 sequences, about two fifths appearing once. In regard to this clonotype: Its target is not known. A read error is possible here, since a much larger clone lies one base away.

Moderate-to-severe activity, with CAS ≥3, NOSPECS ≥4 and duration under 3 months, characterized the donors with ophthalmopathy. This CDR3 region has 15 residues. Germline CDR1 is SGHRS and CDR2 is YFSETQ. The receptor comes from an adult man with Graves' ophthalmopathy. The V and J genes are TRBV5-1 and TRBJ2-7; 10 bases map to TRBD1. Input material: peripheral blood. This CDR3 reads CASSWGTGASYKQYF. CDR3 bases: TGCGCCAGCAGCTGGGGGACAGGGGCGTCCTACAAGCAGTACTTC. The full variable domain, its missing parts supplied by reference TRBV5-1 and TRBJ2-7, is KAGVTQTPRYLIKTRGQQVTLSCSPISGHRSVSWYQQTPGQGLQFLFEYFSETQRNKGNFPGRFSGRQFSNSRSEMNVSTLELGDSALYLCASSWGTGASYKQYFGPGTRLTVT.